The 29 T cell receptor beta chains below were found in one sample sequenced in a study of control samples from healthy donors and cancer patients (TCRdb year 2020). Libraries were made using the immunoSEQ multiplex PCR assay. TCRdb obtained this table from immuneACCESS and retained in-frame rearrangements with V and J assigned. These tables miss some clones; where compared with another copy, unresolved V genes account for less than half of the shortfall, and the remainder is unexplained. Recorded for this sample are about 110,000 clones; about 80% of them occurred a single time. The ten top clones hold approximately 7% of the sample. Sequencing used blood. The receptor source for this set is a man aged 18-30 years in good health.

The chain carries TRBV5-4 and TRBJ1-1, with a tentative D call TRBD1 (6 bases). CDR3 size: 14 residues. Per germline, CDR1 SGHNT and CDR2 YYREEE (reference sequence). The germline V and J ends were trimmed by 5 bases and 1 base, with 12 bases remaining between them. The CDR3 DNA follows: TGTGCCAGCAGTAGGGGGGGTAGGAACACTGAAGCTTTCTTT. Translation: CASSRGGRNTEAFF.

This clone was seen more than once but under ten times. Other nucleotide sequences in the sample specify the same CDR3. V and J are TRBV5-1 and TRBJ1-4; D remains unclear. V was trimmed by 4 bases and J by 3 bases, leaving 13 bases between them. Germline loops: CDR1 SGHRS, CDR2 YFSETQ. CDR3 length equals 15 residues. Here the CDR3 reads CASSLAEGANEKLFF. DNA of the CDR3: TGCGCCAGCAGCCTCGCTGAGGGAGCTAATGAAAAACTGTTTTTT.

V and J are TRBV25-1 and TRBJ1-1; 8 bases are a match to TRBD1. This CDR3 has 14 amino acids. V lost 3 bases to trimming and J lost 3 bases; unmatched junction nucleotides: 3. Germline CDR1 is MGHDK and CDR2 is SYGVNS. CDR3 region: CASSDGGQDTEAFF. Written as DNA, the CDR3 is TGTGCCAGCAGTGACGGGGGACAGGACACTGAAGCTTTCTTT.

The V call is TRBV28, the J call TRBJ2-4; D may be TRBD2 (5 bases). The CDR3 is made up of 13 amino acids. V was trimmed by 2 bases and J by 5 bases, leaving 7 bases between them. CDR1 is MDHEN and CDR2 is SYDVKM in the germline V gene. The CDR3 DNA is TGTGCCAGCAGTTTACGGGGTCAAAACATTCAGTACTTC. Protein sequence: CASSLRGQNIQYF. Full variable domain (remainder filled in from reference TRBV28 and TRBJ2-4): DVKVTQSSRYLVKRTGEKVFLECVQDMDHENMFWYRQDPGLGLRLIYFSYDVKMKEKGDIPEGYSVSREKKERFSLILESASTNQTSMYLCASSLRGQNIQYFGAGTRLSVL.

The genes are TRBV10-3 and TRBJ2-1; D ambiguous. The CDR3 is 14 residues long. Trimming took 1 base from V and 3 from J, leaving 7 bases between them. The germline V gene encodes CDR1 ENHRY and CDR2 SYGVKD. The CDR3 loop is CAISELVDYNEQFF. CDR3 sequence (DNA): TGTGCCATCAGTGAGTTGGTGGACTACAATGAGCAGTTCTTC.

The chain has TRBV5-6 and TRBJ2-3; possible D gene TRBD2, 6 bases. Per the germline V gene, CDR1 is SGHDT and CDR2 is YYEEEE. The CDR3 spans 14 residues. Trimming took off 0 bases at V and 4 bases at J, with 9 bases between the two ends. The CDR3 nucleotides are TGTGCCAGCAGCTTGGTAACGGGGGCAGATACGCAGTATTTT. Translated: CASSLVTGADTQYF.

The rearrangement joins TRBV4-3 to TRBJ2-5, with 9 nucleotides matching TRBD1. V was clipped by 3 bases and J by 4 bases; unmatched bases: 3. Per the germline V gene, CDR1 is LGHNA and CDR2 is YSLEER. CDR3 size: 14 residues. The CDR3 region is CASSHSTGGETQYF. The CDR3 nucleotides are TGCGCCAGCAGCCACTCGACAGGGGGAGAGACCCAGTACTTC.

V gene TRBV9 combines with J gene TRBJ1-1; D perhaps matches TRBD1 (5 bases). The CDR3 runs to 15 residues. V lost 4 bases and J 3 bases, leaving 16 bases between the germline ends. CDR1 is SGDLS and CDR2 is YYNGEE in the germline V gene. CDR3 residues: CASSPRTGTYTEAFF. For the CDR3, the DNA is TGTGCCAGCAGCCCACGAACGGGGACCTACACTGAAGCTTTCTTT.

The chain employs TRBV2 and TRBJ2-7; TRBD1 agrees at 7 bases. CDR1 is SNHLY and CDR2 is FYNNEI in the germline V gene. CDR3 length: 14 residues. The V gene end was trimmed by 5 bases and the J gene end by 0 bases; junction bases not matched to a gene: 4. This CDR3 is CASSQGQASYEQYF. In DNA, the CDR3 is TGTGCCAGCAGTCAAGGACAGGCCTCCTACGAGCAGTACTTC.

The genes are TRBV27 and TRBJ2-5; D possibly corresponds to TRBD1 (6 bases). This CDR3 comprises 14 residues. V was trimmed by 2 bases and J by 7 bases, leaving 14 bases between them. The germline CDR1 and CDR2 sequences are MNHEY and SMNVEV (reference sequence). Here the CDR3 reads CASSLAGTSGTQYF. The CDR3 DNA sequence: TGTGCCAGCAGTTTAGCCGGGACATCGGGGACCCAGTACTTC.

The CDR3 sequence: CSVVGREIEAFF. The CDR3, as DNA: TGCAGCGTTGTTGGCAGGGAAATTGAAGCTTTCTTT. The J gene is TRBJ1-1, the V gene TRBV29-1, with D possibly matching TRBD1 (5 bases). CDR1 SQVTM and CDR2 ANQGSEA come from the germline V gene. V shed 4 bases and J shed 7 bases, with 13 bases lying between them. The CDR3 runs 12 residues. The variable domain in full, completed from reference TRBV29-1 and TRBJ1-1, reads SAVISQKPSRDICQRGTSLTIQCQVDSQVTMMFWYRQQPGQSLTLIATANQGSEATYESGFVIDKFPISRPNLTFSTLTVSNMSPEDSSIYLCSVVGREIEAFFGQGTRLTVV.

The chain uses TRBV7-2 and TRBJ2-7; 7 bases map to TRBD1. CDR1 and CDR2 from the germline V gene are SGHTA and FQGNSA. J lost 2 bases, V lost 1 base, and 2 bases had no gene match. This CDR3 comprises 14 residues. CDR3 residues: CASSLGGTAYEQYF. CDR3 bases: TGTGCCAGCAGCTTAGGAGGGACAGCCTACGAGCAGTACTTC. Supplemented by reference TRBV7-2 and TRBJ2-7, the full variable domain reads GAGVSQSPSNKVTEKGKDVELRCDPISGHTALYWYRQSLGQGLEFLIYFQGNSAPDKSGLPSDRFSAERTGGSVSTLTIQRTQQEDSAVYLCASSLGGTAYEQYFGPGTRLTVT.

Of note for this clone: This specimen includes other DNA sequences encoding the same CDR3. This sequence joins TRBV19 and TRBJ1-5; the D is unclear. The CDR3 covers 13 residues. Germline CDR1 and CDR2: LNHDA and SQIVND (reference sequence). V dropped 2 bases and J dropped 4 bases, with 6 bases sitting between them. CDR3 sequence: CASSIYGNQPQHF. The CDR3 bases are TGTGCCAGTAGTATATACGGAAATCAGCCCCAGCATTTT.

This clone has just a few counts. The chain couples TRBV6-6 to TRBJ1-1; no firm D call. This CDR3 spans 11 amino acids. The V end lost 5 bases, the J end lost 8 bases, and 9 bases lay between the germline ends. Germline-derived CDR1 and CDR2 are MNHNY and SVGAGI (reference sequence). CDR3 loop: CASSPRMEAFF. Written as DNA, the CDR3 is TGTGCCAGCAGTCCTAGAATGGAAGCTTTCTTT.

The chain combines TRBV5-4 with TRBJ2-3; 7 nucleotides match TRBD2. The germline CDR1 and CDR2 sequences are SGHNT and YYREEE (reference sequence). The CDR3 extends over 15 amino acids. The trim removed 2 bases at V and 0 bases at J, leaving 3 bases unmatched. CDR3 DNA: TGTGCCAGCAGCTTTAAGCGGGGTAGCACAGATACGCAGTATTTT. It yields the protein CASSFKRGSTDTQYF.

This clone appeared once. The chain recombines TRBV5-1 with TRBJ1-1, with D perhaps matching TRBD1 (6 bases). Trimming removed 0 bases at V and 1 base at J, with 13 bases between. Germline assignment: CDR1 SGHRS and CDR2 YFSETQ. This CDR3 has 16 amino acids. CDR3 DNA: TGCGCCAGCAGCTTGGGGGGGGCGCGTTGGAACACTGAAGCTTTCTTT. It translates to CASSLGGARWNTEAFF.

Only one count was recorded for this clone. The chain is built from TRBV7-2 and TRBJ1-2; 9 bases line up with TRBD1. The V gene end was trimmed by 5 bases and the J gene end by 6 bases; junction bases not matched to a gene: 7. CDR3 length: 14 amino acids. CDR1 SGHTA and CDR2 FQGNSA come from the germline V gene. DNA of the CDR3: TGTGCCAGCAGCGCCTTTGGACAGGGGAATGGCTACACCTTC. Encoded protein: CASSAFGQGNGYTF.

The CDR3 bases are TGTGCCAGCAGTTACCTCAGCGGGGGTTACAATGAGCAGTTCTTC. It translates to CASSYLSGGYNEQFF. The chain recombines TRBV6-6 with TRBJ2-1; TRBD2 matches at 8 bases. The V and J ends lost 2 bases and 4 bases, in that order; junction bases with no gene match: 4. The CDR3 sequence is 15 residues long. Germline lookup yields CDR1 MNHNY and CDR2 SVGAGI (reference sequence).

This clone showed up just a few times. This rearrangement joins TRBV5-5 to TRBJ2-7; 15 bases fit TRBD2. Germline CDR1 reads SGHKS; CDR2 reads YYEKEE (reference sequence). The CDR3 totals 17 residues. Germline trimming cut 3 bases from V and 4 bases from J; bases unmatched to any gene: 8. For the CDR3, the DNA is TGTGCCAGCAGCTCAAGGGCTGGGACTAGCGGGGGGTACGAGCAGTACGTC. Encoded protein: CASSSRAGTSGGYEQYV.

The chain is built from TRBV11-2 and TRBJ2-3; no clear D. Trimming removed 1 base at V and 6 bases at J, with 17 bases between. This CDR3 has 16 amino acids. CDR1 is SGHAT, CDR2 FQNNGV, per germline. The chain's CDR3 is CASSLVYASDMDTQYF. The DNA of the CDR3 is TGTGCCAGCAGCTTAGTTTACGCGTCAGACATGGATACGCAGTATTTT.

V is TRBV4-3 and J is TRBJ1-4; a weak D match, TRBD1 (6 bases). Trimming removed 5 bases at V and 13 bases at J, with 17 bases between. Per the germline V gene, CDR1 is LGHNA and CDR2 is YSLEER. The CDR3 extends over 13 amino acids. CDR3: CASSSLRRGRLFF. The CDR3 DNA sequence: TGCGCCAGCAGCAGTCTGCGCAGGGGAAGACTGTTTTTT.

CDR3 nucleotides: TGTGCCAGCAGTTACTCGACATCGGCAGGGGAATACGAGCAGTACGTC. It yields the protein CASSYSTSAGEYEQYV. The V gene is TRBV6-2 or TRBV6-3, the J gene TRBJ2-7; TRBD1 is a possible D gene (6 bases). CDR1 MNHEY and CDR2 SVGEGT come from the germline V gene. There are 16 residues in the CDR3. Between the trimmed V and J ends, which lost 0 bases and 4 bases, there was a span of 16 bases.

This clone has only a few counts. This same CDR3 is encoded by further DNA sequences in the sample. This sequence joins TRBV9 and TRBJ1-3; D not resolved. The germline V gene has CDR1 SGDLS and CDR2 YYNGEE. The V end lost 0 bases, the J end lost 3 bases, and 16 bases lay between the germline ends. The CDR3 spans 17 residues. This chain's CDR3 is CASSVVPVGGSGNTIYF. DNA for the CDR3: TGTGCCAGCAGCGTAGTCCCCGTGGGAGGGAGTGGAAACACCATATATTTT.

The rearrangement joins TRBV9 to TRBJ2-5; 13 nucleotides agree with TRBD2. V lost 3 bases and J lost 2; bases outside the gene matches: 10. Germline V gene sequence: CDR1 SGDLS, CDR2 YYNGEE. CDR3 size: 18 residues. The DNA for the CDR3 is TGTGCCAGCAGCGCGGGACTAGCGGGGAGATCAGGTCAAGAGACCCAGTACTTC. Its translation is CASSAGLAGRSGQETQYF.

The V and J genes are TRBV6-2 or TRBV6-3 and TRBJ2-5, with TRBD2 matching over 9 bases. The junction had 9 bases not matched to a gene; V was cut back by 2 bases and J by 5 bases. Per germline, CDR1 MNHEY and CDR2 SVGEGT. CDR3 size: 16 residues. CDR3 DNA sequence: TGTGCCAGCAGTTACCCGGGACTAGCAGGGGCCGAGACCCAGTACTTC. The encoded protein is CASSYPGLAGAETQYF.

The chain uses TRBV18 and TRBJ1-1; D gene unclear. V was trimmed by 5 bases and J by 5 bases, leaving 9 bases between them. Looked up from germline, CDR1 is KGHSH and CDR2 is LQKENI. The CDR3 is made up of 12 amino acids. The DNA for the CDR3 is TGTGCCAGCTCATCTGGCGAGACTGAAGCTTTCTTT. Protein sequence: CASSSGETEAFF.

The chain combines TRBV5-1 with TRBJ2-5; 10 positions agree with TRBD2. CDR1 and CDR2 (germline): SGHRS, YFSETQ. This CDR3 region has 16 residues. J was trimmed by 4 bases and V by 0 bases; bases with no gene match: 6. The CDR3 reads CASSLVDLAGGETQYF. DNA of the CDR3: TGCGCCAGCAGCTTGGTGGATTTAGCGGGGGGAGAGACCCAGTACTTC.

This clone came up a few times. The CDR3 coding sequence is TGTGCCAGCAGCGTGGAGCAGGGGAGTAACTATGGCTACACCTTC. Its translation is CASSVEQGSNYGYTF. The gene calls are TRBV9 and TRBJ1-2; weak D call: TRBD1 (6 bases). The germline V gene encodes CDR1 SGDLS and CDR2 YYNGEE. The CDR3 sequence is 15 residues long. Trimming took off 2 bases at V and 1 base at J, with 12 bases between the two ends.

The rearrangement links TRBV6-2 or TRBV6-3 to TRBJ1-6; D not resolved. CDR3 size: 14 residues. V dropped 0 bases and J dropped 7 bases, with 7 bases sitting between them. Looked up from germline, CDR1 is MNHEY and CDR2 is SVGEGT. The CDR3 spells CASSYSLGNSPLHF. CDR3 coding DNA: TGTGCCAGCAGTTACTCTTTGGGAAATTCACCCCTCCACTTT.